Below, one TCR beta chain is given with its context. What it binds is unknown. The sample is drawn from a study of CD4 T cells in relation to SARS-CoV-2 and coronaviruses. Study context: Convalescent patients were roughly eight males and a handful of females; two were Hispanic.

V gave up 10 bases and J gave up 3 bases, with 10 bases separating them. Germline V gene lookup returns CDR1 MNHEY and CDR2 SVGAGI. This CDR3 has 11 residues. Generated by immunoSEQ multiplex PCR, the TCRdb table keeps only in-frame clones and is missing some. The table has 30,000 to 45,000 clones, 77% seen once. The clonotype originates from an adult with COVID-19. This chain uses TRBV6-5 with TRBJ2-7; maybe TRBD1 (5 bases). The material sequenced was memory CD4+ T cells from PBMCs, cultured in vitro. CDR3 amino acids: CATRTNYEQYF. CDR3 in DNA: TGTGCCACAAGGACAAACTACGAGCAGTACTTC.